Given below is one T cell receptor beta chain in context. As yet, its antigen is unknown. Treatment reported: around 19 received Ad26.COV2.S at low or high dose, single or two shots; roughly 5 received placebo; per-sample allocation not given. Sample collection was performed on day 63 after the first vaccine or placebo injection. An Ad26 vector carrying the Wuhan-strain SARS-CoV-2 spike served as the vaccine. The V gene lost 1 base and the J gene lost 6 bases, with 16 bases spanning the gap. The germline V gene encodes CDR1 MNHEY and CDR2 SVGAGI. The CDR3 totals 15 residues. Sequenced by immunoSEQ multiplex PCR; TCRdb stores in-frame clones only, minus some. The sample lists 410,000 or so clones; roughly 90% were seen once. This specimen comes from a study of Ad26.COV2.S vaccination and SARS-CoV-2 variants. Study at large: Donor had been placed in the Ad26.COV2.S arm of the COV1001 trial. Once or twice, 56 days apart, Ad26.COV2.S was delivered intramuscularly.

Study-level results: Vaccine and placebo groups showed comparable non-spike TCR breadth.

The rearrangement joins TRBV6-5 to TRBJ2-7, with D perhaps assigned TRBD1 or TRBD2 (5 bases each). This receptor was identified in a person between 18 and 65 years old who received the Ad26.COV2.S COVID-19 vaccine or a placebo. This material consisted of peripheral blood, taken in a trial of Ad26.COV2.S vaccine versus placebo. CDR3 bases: TGTGCCAGCAGTTACTACGCCGGGACCACTATCGAGCAGTACTTC. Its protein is CASSYYAGTTIEQYF.